This T cell receptor beta chain was captured in a study of cytomegalovirus exposure and HLA in healthy donors (dated by TCRdb to between 2016 and 2019). Regarding the complete study: An earlier analysis of roughly 610 of the donors reported 276 Gb of sequence data and about 120 million unique TCR beta sequences obtained from 150 million to 200 million T cells. An early release that covered fewer than 800 HLA-typed donors contained 250 to 350 gigabases of sequencing data and tens of millions of unique TCR sequences. Of the 350 to 400 genotyped donors, approximately 83% fell in the genetic ancestry cluster associated with self-reported Caucasian donors. The aim of the study was to test whether cataloging public T cell receptors could identify signatures of past pathogen exposure. Using immunosequencing, the study profiled T cell repertoires from roughly 650 subjects and related those repertoires to cytomegalovirus serostatus. In addition to the first cohort of 666 subjects, a separate validation cohort of 100 to 150 different subjects was used. High-throughput TCR immunosequencing, statistical association of individual TCRs with disease status, and machine learning were combined to predict cytomegalovirus infection status. A later analysis re-analyzed previously published TCR beta repertoires from 550 to 700 donors and added high-resolution HLA genotyping to study TCR occurrence patterns. Rather than drawing on any new phenotypic data, the later analysis identified candidate immune exposures from TCR beta sequences and the way those sequences occurred across donors. An earlier analysis of 587 of the donors used high-throughput TCR beta sequencing to judge whether each TCR beta V gene segment behaved as functional or pseudogenic. Alongside the repertoire data, information on donor age, sex, ethnicity and CMV serostatus was compiled. A later genetic analysis took genome-wide SNP genotypes for about 65% of the 666 donors and used that subset as a discovery cohort. All discovery cohort repertoires had been generated using a single sequencing platform. HLA typing included class I and class II loci at four-digit resolution. The number of typed donors differed by locus: about 620-640 for A, B, C, DRB1 and DQB1; some 540 for DQA1; 606 for DPA1; and some 470 for DPB1. Because of strong linkage in the cohort, roughly five DR-DQ haplotypes were treated as single units for association and clustering. Among about 400 genotyped donors of the cohort, an average of approximately 240,000 unique TCR beta nucleotide sequences was sequenced per donor, of which about 19% were non-productive.

In total, around 600 healthy bone marrow donors made up the cohort. Cohort members were all nominally healthy when sampled, although unrecorded immune exposures were likely present. The donor was CMV seronegative and belonged to the group of 352 seronegative cohort members. A peripheral blood sample was collected from each donor, and TCR beta sequencing was performed on peripheral blood mononuclear cells. The Qiagen DNeasy Blood Extraction Kit was used to extract genomic DNA from the blood cell samples. The method behind the library was the immunoSEQ multiplex PCR assay. For the multiplex PCR, a mixture combining 60 forward primers for TCR Vbeta segments and 13 reverse primers for TCR Jbeta segments was used. A multiplex PCR assay on genomic DNA amplified the CDR3 region of rearranged TCR beta genes. The Illumina HiSeq System was used to sequence the amplified TCR beta libraries as 87-base-pair reads. In the source study's methods: A later analysis counted some 80 million unique TCR beta chains across the 690 or so repertoires, and approximately 11 million of these chains were shared by at least two donors. Raw reads were error-corrected and collapsed into unique sequences by a nearest-neighbor algorithm in which closely related sequences were merged to remove PCR and sequencing errors. CDR3 sequences were aligned to IMGT reference sequences to assign V, D and J gene segments. For a sequence to be retained, a match of at least six nucleotides to both a V gene segment and a J gene segment was required. Rearrangements were classified as productive when the CDR3 lacked stop codons and remained in frame with V and J, and all other rearrangements were classified as non-productive. CDR3 was defined according to IMGT convention as the region running from the second conserved V-encoded cysteine to the conserved J-encoded phenylalanine. The earlier analysis of about 590 of the donors excluded sequences that lacked an unambiguous match to a single V gene segment. In an earlier analysis of approximately 500 of the donors, a V segment was called functional when productive rearrangements were above 56.7%, and segregating when the standard deviation between donors exceeded 5%. A statistical classification framework was built to diagnose cytomegalovirus status from the catalog of TCR beta chain sequences. In a later analysis, V and J genes were assigned by comparing TCR nucleotide sequences against IMGT/GENE-DB human TR gene sequences. A later analysis assigned CDR3 sequences and most-parsimonious VDJ recombination scenarios with the TCRdist pipeline. In a later analysis, every TCR beta chain was defined by the combination of its CDR3 amino acid sequence and its V-gene family, and reads without a unique V-gene family were dropped. As a way to deal with suspected cross-contamination and a sequencing artifact, a later analysis dropped 500 to 700 nucleotide sequences that were highly shared and had low generation probability. In a later analysis, a clonal expansion index for each public chain was calculated from normalized within-repertoire ranks of inferred template counts. Generation probabilities in a later analysis came from a VDJ recombination model fitted to out-of-frame rearrangements, and those results were checked against IGoR. A later analysis scored TCR-TCR, TCR-HLA and TCR-CMV co-occurrence with hypergeometric tests, applying a repertoire-size bias correction to TCR pairs. To estimate false discovery rates, a later analysis permuted the HLA or CMV assignments 20 times. In a later analysis, co-occurring TCRs were grouped using DBSCAN, with TCRdist sequence similarity added in when clustering inside HLA-allele-positive subsets. Repertoires with fewer than 30,000 or more than 120,000 public chains were left out of co-occurrence clustering, as were about 5 repertoires with anomalous nucleotide sharing. This is the immuneACCESS table as TCRdb keeps it, with only in-frame sequences that have V and J called. A part of the clones is gone; compared with another copy, unresolved V genes explain less than half, and the rest is unexplained. D and trimming were read from the DNA, whereas the V and J calls and clone size are those reported in that table. The sample table lists approximately 74,000 clones, approximately 81% of them with a count of one. 2.5% to 3.5% of the sample is in the top ten clones.

Clipping removes 2 bases from V and 2 bases from J, with 5 as the unmatched junction base count. As encoded in the germline V gene, CDR1 is MNHNS while CDR2 is SASEGT. There are 15 amino acids in the CDR3, from cysteine to phenylalanine inclusive. The sequence is cut down to CDR3 DNA, 45 bases in frame from base 1. General conclusions and limits of the study: In a later analysis, TCR association rates were found to vary across HLA loci, with the most associated TCRs seen for DRB1 alleles and the fewest for HLA-C alleles. About 17 rarely observed V segments, including chromosome 9 orphons, were excluded from the earlier analysis of almost 600 of the donors because counts were too low. A later analysis reported that several top co-occurrence clusters appeared linked to parvovirus B19, influenza, CMV and Epstein-Barr virus. In an earlier analysis of around 500 of the donors, most TCR beta V segments appeared in productive rearrangements about 87% or about 30% of the time, broadly matching IMGT annotations. Correlated functional status among segregating V segments might reflect linkage disequilibrium, but an unknown experimental factor could not be ruled out. HLA typing was unavailable for some donors at each locus, so association tests used only the typed subset. In a later genetic analysis, fewer N-insertions in productive TCRs were reported among donors in an Asian-associated ancestry cluster than the roughly 700-donor mean. A further reported finding was that TCR beta sequences accurately predicted the HLA-A and HLA-B alleles for most subjects in the first cohort. According to a later analysis, most CMV-associated TCR beta chains appeared to be HLA-restricted, and the HLA associations seemed to be driven largely by CMV exposure. The classifier was reported to diagnose cytomegalovirus status with high specificity and sensitivity in both the original cohort and the validation cohort. In a later analysis, more than 15,000 TCR beta sequences were associated with specific HLA alleles at a false discovery rate of 0.05. Roughly uniform sequencing depth across donors was assumed in presence/absence analyses, although this assumption may not hold. Most TCR sequences were seen in very few donors, while some public TCRs were found in many individuals. In the study, some 160 TCR beta chains were listed as associated with cytomegalovirus. The authors suggested that the approach could potentially be extended to other disease states and immunological phenotypes. Strong co-occurrence of HLA alleles, especially DR and DQ, made assigning TCR associations to individual alleles difficult. Three of the identified cytomegalovirus-associated TCR beta chains were confirmed in vitro to be specific for cytomegalovirus antigens. A later analysis found that HLA-associated TCR beta chains were more clonally expanded and had lower generation probabilities than equally common non-associated chains. This cohort had only TCR beta chains sequenced, and the lack of alpha or paired-chain data limited which features could be detected. Some IMGT-functional V segments, including TRBV6-2 and TRBV6-3, could not be told apart with the 87-base-pair reads, so those segments were excluded. The only immune exposure information available for the cohort was CMV serostatus. A cluster of highly shared sequence variants was judged likely to be a technical artifact of the sequencing pipeline. In a later genetic analysis, a missense DCLRE1C variant was associated with V-gene and J-gene trimming of TCR beta chains, and the association was replicated in an independent cohort.

On this clone itself: Its antigen has not been determined. No base-level quality is on record; no much larger clone is a single base apart.

The chain is assembled from TRBV6-1 and TRBJ1-1; 7 middle bases align to TRBD1. This receptor was taken from a woman aged 25 to 39 in good health and CMV-seronegative. The specimen sequenced was PBMCs. In nucleotide form, the sequence is TGTGCCAGCAGTGAAATAGGGACAGCAAACACTGAAGCTTTCTTT. Its protein reads: CASSEIGTANTEAFF.